One sample yielded the 4 T cell receptor beta chains listed below, sequenced in a study of CD8+CD57+ T cells in acquired aplastic anemia. The study profiled TCR beta VDJ and CDR3 using genomic DNA as template. In TCRdb, the reads were re-called with MiXCR into one record per CDR3 protein. In the table there are some 64,000 distinct CDR3 sequences, less than 65% of which are singletons. Sequencing was performed on sorted CD4+, CD8+, or CD8+CD57+ T cells (not recorded which) from PBMCs. These receptors originate from a human donor in good health, serving as a control.

This rearrangement joins TRBV15 to TRBJ2-7; TRBD1 matches at 9 bases. CDR1 LNHNV and CDR2 YYDKDF come from the germline V gene (reference sequence). There are 16 residues in the CDR3. Trimming removed 1 base from V and 0 bases from J; junction bases left unmatched: 4. The CDR3 bases are TGTGCCACCAGCAGAGGAGGACAGGGGACCTCCTACGAGCAGTACTTC. Its translation is CATSRGGQGTSYEQYF.

The chain combines TRBV3-1 with TRBJ2-3; D not certain. The CDR3 spans 15 residues. V lost 0 bases, J lost 2 bases, and 9 bases lay in between. The germline CDR1 and CDR2 sequences are LGHDT and YNNKEL (reference sequence). Here the CDR3 reads CASSQELGSTDTQYF. Here the CDR3 DNA reads TGTGCCAGCAGCCAAGAATTGGGGTCCACAGATACGCAGTATTTT.

A few counts support this clonotype. No conserved phenylalanine or tryptophan ends this CDR3, so it is likely a read error. The chain uses TRBV7-7 and TRBJ2-5; D is ambiguous. Germline values: CDR1 SSHAT, CDR2 FNYEAQ (reference sequence). CDR3 size: 13 residues. DNA of the CDR3: TGTGCTAGCAGCTTCGGCAGGTTGGGGACCCAGTACGTC. Protein product: CASSFGRLGTQYV.

The genes are TRBV2 and TRBJ1-6, with TRBD1 identical over 8 bases. This CDR3 region has 14 residues. V lost 4 bases, J lost 8 bases, and 4 bases stayed unmatched. From germline, CDR1 is SNHLY and CDR2 FYNNEI. The CDR3 reads CASSGTGKYSPLHF. CDR3 DNA sequence: TGTGCCAGCAGTGGGACAGGGAAATATTCACCCCTCCACTTT.